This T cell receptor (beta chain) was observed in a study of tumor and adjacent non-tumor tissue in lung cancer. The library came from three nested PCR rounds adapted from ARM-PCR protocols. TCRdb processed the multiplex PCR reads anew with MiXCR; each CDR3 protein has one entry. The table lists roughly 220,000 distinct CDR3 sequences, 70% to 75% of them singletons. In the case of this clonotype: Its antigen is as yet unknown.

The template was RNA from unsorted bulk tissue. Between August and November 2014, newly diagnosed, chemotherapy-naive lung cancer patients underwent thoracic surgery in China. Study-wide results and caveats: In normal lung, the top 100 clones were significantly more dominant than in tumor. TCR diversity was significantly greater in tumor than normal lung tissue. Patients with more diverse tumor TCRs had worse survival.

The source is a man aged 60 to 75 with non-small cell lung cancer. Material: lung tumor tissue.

CDR3 residues: CARSPTGISGNTIYF. DNA for the CDR3: TGTGCCAGGAGCCCGACAGGTATCTCTGGAAACACCATATATTTT. The V gene is TRBV11-3, the J gene TRBJ1-3; D is perhaps TRBD1 (6 bases). The V and J ends lost 9 bases and 0 bases respectively, with 15 bases between them. Germline assignment: CDR1 SGHNT and CDR2 YENEEA. The CDR3 has 15 residues.